This TCR beta chain appears in the sequencing data of a study of graft-versus-host responses after intestinal transplantation. Findings and limits, study-wide: Analysis identified GvH clones in recipient marrow, with some appearing first in ileum or blood.

V lost 5 bases, J lost 2 bases, and 12 bases lay in between. The germline CDR1 and CDR2 sequences are KGHSH and LQKENI. This CDR3 spans 14 amino acids. Data came from immunoSEQ multiplex PCR; TCRdb stores just in-frame clones and leaves some out. The data contain 130,000 to 150,000 clones, around 90% of them seen just once; the ten biggest clones take up roughly 0.19%. About this clone itself: Its antigen is undetermined.

V and J are TRBV18 and TRBJ2-5, with D tentatively TRBD1 (6 bases). Source: unstimulated CD4+ T cells sorted from spleen or lymph node cells, taken before intestinal transplant. This clonotype was obtained from a human donor who received an intestinal transplant. The CDR3 DNA sequence: TGTGCCAGCTCAGCAAGGACAGCTCAAGAGACCCAGTACTTC. Amino acids: CASSARTAQETQYF.